These 22 T cell receptor beta chains share one sample of origin, sequenced in a study of shared clonotypes between healthy human individuals. TCRdb keeps only in-frame clones here, not all; method: immunoSEQ multiplex PCR. The sample contains 2 million or so clones, less than 95% of which appear only once. Naive CD8 cells lacked CD45RO, underwent positive selection for CCR7 and left out terminally differentiated effector memory CD45RA+ cells. The specimen was naive CD8+ T cells sorted from blood. Receptor source: a man aged 18 to 29 in good health.

Points on this clone: Additional DNA sequences in this sample encode the identical CDR3. The V and J genes are TRBV27 and TRBJ2-7; 11 bases fit TRBD2. V lost 5 bases and J lost 1; bases outside the gene matches: 4. From germline, CDR1 is MNHEY and CDR2 SMNVEV (reference sequence). The CDR3 is made up of 15 amino acids. The chain's CDR3 is CASSPGTSGSYEQYF. The CDR3 region has the DNA TGTGCCAGCAGTCCGGGGACTAGCGGTTCCTACGAGCAGTACTTC.

This clone was recorded only once. V usage is TRBV27 and J usage is TRBJ1-1, with unresolved D. V lost 5 bases and J lost 5, with 12 bases in between. Germline assignment: CDR1 MNHEY and CDR2 SMNVEV (reference sequence). The CDR3 has 13 amino acids. CDR3 sequence: CASSPIPVTEAFF. Written as DNA, the CDR3 is TGTGCCAGCAGTCCTATACCGGTAACTGAAGCTTTCTTT.

This clone was found once. The J gene is TRBJ2-1, the V gene TRBV13, with D possibly being TRBD2 (6 bases). V lost 0 bases and J lost 14, with 14 bases in between. Germline V gene data show CDR1 as PRHDT and CDR2 as FYEKMQ (reference sequence). The CDR3 runs 13 residues. CDR3 bases: TGTGCCAGCAGCTTAGGTCCGGCGGGACGGGAGTTCTTC. Its protein is CASSLGPAGREFF.

This chain connects TRBV7-9 to TRBJ2-7; D remains ambiguous. V was clipped by 10 bases and J by 5 bases, with 12 bases between them. Germline CDR1 SEHNR, CDR2 FQNEAQ (reference sequence). The CDR3 runs to 11 residues. For the CDR3, the DNA is TGTGCCACCTCCCCACAACACGAGCAGTACTTC. Translated, it gives CATSPQHEQYF.

The J gene is TRBJ2-7, the V gene TRBV5-1, with D unresolved. The CDR3 totals 15 residues. The germline gives CDR1 SGHRS, CDR2 YFSETQ. Trimming removed 0 bases from V and 1 base from J, with 11 bases in between. CDR3 sequence: CASSLVEAASYEQYF. CDR3 nucleotides: TGCGCCAGCAGCTTGGTAGAGGCGGCTTCCTACGAGCAGTACTTC.

The V call is TRBV10-3, the J call TRBJ2-2, with 9 positions matching TRBD2. Germline-derived CDR1 and CDR2 are ENHRY and SYGVKD. The V gene end was trimmed by 6 bases and the J gene end by 5 bases; junction bases not matched to a gene: 10. The CDR3 has 16 residues. The CDR3 region is CAISEVGLAGTGELFF. For the CDR3, the DNA is TGTGCCATCAGCGAAGTTGGTCTAGCGGGAACCGGGGAGCTGTTTTTT.

The chain uses TRBV9 and TRBJ2-5, with a tentative D call TRBD2 (5 bases). The CDR3 consists of 14 residues. V was clipped by 3 bases and J by 5 bases, with 14 bases between them. Germline V lookup: CDR1 SGDLS, CDR2 YYNGEE. The CDR3: CASSDDSVRETQYF. The CDR3 nucleotides are TGTGCCAGCAGCGACGATAGCGTCCGGGAGACCCAGTACTTC.

The chain uses TRBV27 and TRBJ2-1; 12 bases agree with TRBD2. The CDR3 consists of 14 residues. CDR1 MNHEY and CDR2 SMNVEV come from the germline V gene (reference sequence). The ends lost 0 bases at V and 9 bases at J; junction bases unmatched: 0. As DNA, the CDR3 is TGTGCCAGCAGTTTATCGACTAGCGGGGGTGAGCAGTTCTTC. Protein sequence: CASSLSTSGGEQFF.

The chain employs TRBV5-6 and TRBJ1-2, with TRBD1 matching 7 bases. The length of the CDR3 is 14 residues. CDR1 and CDR2 (germline): SGHDT, YYEEEE. The ends lost 3 bases at V and 0 bases at J; junction bases unmatched: 2. In nucleotides, the CDR3 is TGTGCCAGCAGCTGGGGGACAGCTAACTATGGCTACACCTTC. Its protein product is CASSWGTANYGYTF.

The gene calls are TRBV11-3 and TRBJ2-5; possibly TRBD2 for D (5 bases). The CDR3 is 14 residues long. V was pared by 4 bases and J by 2 bases, with 11 bases between. The V gene's germline CDR1 is SGHNT and CDR2 YENEEA. The CDR3: CASSSRAEQETQYF. DNA for the CDR3: TGTGCCAGCAGCTCGAGGGCAGAACAAGAGACCCAGTACTTC.

Note on this clone: Distinct nucleotide sequences in the sample also encode this CDR3. This chain uses TRBV9 with TRBJ1-2; D gene ambiguous. CDR1 and CDR2 (germline): SGDLS, YYNGEE. V was shortened by 1 base and J by 8 bases, with 9 bases between the two germline ends. This CDR3 is built from 12 residues. The CDR3 protein is CASSVSGSGYTF. The CDR3 DNA is TGTGCCAGCAGCGTATCAGGTAGCGGCTACACCTTC.

This rearrangement joins TRBV27 to TRBJ1-4; D is unresolved. The CDR3 is made up of 19 amino acids. Between the trimmed V and J ends, which lost 0 bases and 3 bases, there was a span of 20 bases. Germline values: CDR1 MNHEY, CDR2 SMNVEV (reference sequence). CDR3 amino acids: CASSLSSGLYAFPNEKLFF. Here the CDR3 DNA reads TGTGCCAGCAGTTTATCGTCAGGCCTTTACGCGTTTCCTAATGAAAAACTGTTTTTT.

The genes are TRBV7-8 and TRBJ1-3; D uncertain. In germline, CDR1 is SGHVS, CDR2 FQNEAQ. Trimming pared 2 bases from V and 0 bases from J, leaving 8 bases between. The CDR3 contains 15 residues. This CDR3 is CASSLMGNSGNTIYF. CDR3 DNA: TGTGCCAGCAGCTTAATGGGCAACTCTGGAAACACCATATATTTT.

J is TRBJ2-2 and V is TRBV10-3; TRBD1 matches at 8 bases. CDR1 ENHRY and CDR2 SYGVKD come from the germline V gene. The trim removed 11 bases at V and 5 bases at J, leaving 7 bases unmatched. CDR3 size: 13 residues. CDR3 residues: CAYGQGGTGELFF. In DNA form, the CDR3 reads TGTGCCTATGGACAGGGAGGAACCGGGGAGCTGTTTTTT.

The chain combines TRBV5-1 with TRBJ2-7, with unresolved D. Germline CDR1 is SGHRS and CDR2 is YFSETQ. The CDR3 runs 13 residues. V was cut by 3 bases and J by 4 bases, with 11 bases left in between. In DNA form, the CDR3 reads TGCGCCAGCAGCTGGACGTCCTTATACGAGCAGTACTTC. It codes for CASSWTSLYEQYF.

The chain joins TRBV6-6 to TRBJ2-3; 11 nucleotides agree with TRBD2. The CDR3 is 16 amino acids. The V gene's germline CDR1 is MNHNY and CDR2 SVGAGI (reference sequence). The J segment lost 2 bases and the V segment lost 5 bases, leaving 6 bases of the junction unmatched. The CDR3: CASSKTSGDYTDTQYF. In DNA form, the CDR3 reads TGTGCCAGCAGTAAGACTAGCGGGGACTACACAGATACGCAGTATTTT.

V is TRBV30 and J is TRBJ2-5; 9 bases line up with TRBD1. J gave up 2 bases and V 5 bases, and 9 bases lay outside the gene matches. Germline lookup yields CDR1 GTSNPN and CDR2 SVGIG (reference sequence). The CDR3 is made up of 15 amino acids. This CDR3 is CAWDSGTGFQETQYF. Written as DNA, the CDR3 is TGTGCCTGGGACTCCGGGACAGGGTTTCAAGAGACCCAGTACTTC. Filled out from reference TRBV30 and TRBJ2-5, the complete variable domain reads SQTIHQWPATLVQPVGSPLSLECTVEGTSNPNLYWYRQAAGRGLQLLFYSVGIGQISSEVPQNLSASRPQDRQFILSSKKLLLSDSGFYLCAWDSGTGFQETQYFGPGTRLLVL.

J is TRBJ1-1 and V is TRBV28; no reliable D call. The CDR3 contains 13 residues. Trimming stripped 2 bases from V and 5 bases from J, with 9 bases between. CDR1 is MDHEN and CDR2 is SYDVKM in the germline V gene. CDR3 region: CASSLLLGTEAFF. DNA for the CDR3: TGTGCCAGCAGTTTACTCTTAGGTACTGAAGCTTTCTTT. The variable domain in full, with the rest retrieved from reference TRBV28 and TRBJ1-1, is DVKVTQSSRYLVKRTGEKVFLECVQDMDHENMFWYRQDPGLGLRLIYFSYDVKMKEKGDIPEGYSVSREKKERFSLILESASTNQTSMYLCASSLLLGTEAFFGQGTRLTVV.

This chain connects TRBV29-1 to TRBJ1-1; no clear D gene. Germline-derived CDR1 and CDR2 are SQVTM and ANQGSEA. The CDR3 totals 12 residues. Trimming pared 8 bases from V and 8 bases from J, leaving 18 bases between. The CDR3 sequence is CSYWDPPLEAFF. DNA of the CDR3: TGCAGCTACTGGGATCCTCCTTTGGAAGCTTTCTTT. Full variable domain (missing parts from reference TRBV29-1 and TRBJ1-1): SAVISQKPSRDICQRGTSLTIQCQVDSQVTMMFWYRQQPGQSLTLIATANQGSEATYESGFVIDKFPISRPNLTFSTLTVSNMSPEDSSIYLCSYWDPPLEAFFGQGTRLTVV.

The chain employs TRBV5-6 and TRBJ2-3; D unresolved. The CDR3 length is 12 residues. The ends were cut back, 6 bases at V and 4 bases at J, with 9 bases in the middle. CDR1 is SGHDT and CDR2 is YYEEEE in the germline V gene. The chain's CDR3 is CASTSYADTQYF. CDR3 coding DNA: TGTGCCAGCACCTCGTACGCAGATACGCAGTATTTT. Full variable domain (missing parts from reference TRBV5-6 and TRBJ2-3): DAGVTQSPTHLIKTRGQQVTLRCSPKSGHDTVSWYQQALGQGPQFIFQYYEEEERQRGNFPDRFSGHQFPNYSSELNVNALLLGDSALYLCASTSYADTQYFGPGTRLTVL.

This chain connects TRBV19 to TRBJ1-6; 7 bases are a match to TRBD1. Trimming removed 10 bases from V and 4 bases from J; junction bases left unmatched: 10. The CDR3 contains 15 residues. CDR1 and CDR2 from the germline V gene are LNHDA and SQIVND (reference sequence). The CDR3 region has the DNA TGTGCCACCGCAGACAGGGAAAATTATAATTCACCCCTCCACTTT. This gives the protein CATADRENYNSPLHF.

This chain joins TRBV5-8 and TRBJ2-7; D may be TRBD1 or TRBD2 (5 bases each). The CDR3 loop spans 14 amino acids. The V gene's germline CDR1 is SGHTS and CDR2 YDEGEE. Trimming removed 4 bases at V and 2 bases at J, with 13 bases between. The CDR3 DNA reads TGTGCCAGCAGCCCTACCGGGACCACCTACGAGCAGTACTTC. Translated, it gives CASSPTGTTYEQYF. Based on the CDR3 plus reference TRBV5-8 and TRBJ2-7, the full variable domain is EAGVTQSPTHLIKTRGQQATLRCSPISGHTSVYWYQQALGLGLQFLLWYDEGEERNRGNFPPRFSGRQFPNYSSELNVNALELEDSALYLCASSPTGTTYEQYFGPGTRLTVT.